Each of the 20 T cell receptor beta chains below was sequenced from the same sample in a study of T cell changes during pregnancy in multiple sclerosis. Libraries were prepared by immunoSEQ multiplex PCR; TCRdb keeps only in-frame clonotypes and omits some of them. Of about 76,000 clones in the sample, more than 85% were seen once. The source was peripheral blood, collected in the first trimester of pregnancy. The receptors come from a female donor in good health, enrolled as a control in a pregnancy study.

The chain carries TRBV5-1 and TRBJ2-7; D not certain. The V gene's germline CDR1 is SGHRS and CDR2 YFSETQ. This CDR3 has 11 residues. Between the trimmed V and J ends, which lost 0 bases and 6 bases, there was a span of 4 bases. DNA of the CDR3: TGCGCCAGCAGCTTGGCCCGCGAGCAGTACTTC. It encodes CASSLAREQYF.

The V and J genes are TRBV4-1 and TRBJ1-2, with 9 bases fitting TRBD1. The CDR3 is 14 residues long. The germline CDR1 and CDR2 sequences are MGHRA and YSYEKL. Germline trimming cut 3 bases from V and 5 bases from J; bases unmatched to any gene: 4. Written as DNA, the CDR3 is TGCGCCAGCAGCCAGGTGGGACAGGGTTATGGCTACACCTTC. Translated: CASSQVGQGYGYTF.

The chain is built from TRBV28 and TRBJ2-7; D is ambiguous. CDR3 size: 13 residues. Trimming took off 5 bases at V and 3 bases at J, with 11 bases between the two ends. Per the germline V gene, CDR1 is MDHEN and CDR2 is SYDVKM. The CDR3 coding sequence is TGTGCCAGCAGTGCTCCACCTAACTACGAGCAGTACTTC. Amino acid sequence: CASSAPPNYEQYF.

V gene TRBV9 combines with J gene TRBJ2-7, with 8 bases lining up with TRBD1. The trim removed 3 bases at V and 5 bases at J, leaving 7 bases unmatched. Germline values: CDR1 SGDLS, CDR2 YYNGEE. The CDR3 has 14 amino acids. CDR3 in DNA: TGTGCCAGCAGCGGCGGACAGGGATCCCACGAGCAGTACTTC. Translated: CASSGGQGSHEQYF.

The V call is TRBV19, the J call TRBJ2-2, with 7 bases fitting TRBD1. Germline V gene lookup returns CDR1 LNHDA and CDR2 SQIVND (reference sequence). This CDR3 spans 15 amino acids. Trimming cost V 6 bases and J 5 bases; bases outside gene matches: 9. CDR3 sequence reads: CASRTTGVPTGELFF. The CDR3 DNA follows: TGTGCCAGTAGAACAACAGGGGTTCCGACCGGGGAGCTGTTTTTT.

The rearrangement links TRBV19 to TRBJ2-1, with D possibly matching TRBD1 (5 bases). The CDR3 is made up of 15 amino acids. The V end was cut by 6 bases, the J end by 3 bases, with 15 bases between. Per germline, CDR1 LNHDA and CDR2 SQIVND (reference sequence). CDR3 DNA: TGTGCCAGTAGCTTACAGGCGACCTACTACAATGAGCAGTTCTTC. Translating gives CASSLQATYYNEQFF.

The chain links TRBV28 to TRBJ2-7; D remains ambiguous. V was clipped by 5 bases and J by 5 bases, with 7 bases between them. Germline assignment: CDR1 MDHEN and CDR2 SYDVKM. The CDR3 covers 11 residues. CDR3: CASSPSNEQYF. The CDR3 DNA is TGTGCCAGCAGTCCATCCAACGAGCAGTACTTC.

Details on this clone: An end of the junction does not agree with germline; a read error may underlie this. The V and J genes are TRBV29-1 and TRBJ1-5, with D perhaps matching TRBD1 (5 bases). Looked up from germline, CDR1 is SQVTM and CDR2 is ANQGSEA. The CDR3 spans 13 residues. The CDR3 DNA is TGCAGCGTTAAAGACAGCGGGGGTCAGCCCCAGCATTTT. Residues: CSVKDSGGQPQHF.

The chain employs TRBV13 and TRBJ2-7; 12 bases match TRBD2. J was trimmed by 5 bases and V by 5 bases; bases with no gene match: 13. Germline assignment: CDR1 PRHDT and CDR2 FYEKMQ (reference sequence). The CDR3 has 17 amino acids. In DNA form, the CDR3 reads TGTGCCAGCAGCCGACGAAGTCTAGCGGGAGGGCCCCACGAGCAGTACTTC. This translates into CASSRRSLAGGPHEQYF.

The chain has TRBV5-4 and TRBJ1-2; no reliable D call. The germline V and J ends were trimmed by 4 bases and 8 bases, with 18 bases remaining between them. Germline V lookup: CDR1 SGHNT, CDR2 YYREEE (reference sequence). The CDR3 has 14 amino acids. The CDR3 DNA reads TGTGCCAGCAGCATCTCGGACTCCCTGGGGGGCTACACCTTC. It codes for CASSISDSLGGYTF.

The CDR3 is CASSPDAGTEAFF. CDR3 in DNA: TGTGCCAGCAGCCCCGATGCGGGCACTGAAGCTTTCTTT. This chain uses TRBV7-2 with TRBJ1-1; the D is unclear. This CDR3 has 13 residues. Germline V CDR1 and CDR2: SGHTA, FQGNSA. V lost 5 bases to trimming and J lost 4 bases, with 11 bases between them.

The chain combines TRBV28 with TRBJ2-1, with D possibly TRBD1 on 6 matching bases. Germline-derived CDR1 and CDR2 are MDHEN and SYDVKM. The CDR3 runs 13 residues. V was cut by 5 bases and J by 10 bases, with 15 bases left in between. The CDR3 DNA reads TGTGCCAGCAGTCCAGGACAGAGGCCCGAGCAGTTCTTC. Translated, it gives CASSPGQRPEQFF.

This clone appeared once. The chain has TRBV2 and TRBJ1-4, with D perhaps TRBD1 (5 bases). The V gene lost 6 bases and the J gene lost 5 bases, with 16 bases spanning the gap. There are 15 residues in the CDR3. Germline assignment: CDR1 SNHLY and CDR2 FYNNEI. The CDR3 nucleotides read TGTGCCAGCAGCGTCCCGCGGGGCTTAAATGAAAAACTGTTTTTT. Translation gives CASSVPRGLNEKLFF.

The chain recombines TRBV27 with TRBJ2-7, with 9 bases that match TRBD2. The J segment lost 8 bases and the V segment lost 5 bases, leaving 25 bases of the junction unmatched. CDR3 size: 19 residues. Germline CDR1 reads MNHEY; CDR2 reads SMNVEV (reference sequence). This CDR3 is CASSPSGGRATFLFEKQYF. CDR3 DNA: TGTGCCAGCAGTCCCTCCGGCGGGAGGGCCACCTTTTTGTTCGAAAAGCAGTACTTC.

The CDR3 protein is CASSLYLIGATDTQYF. Written as DNA, the CDR3 is TGTGCCAGCAGCTTATATTTAATTGGAGCCACAGATACGCAGTATTTT. The chain employs TRBV7-8 and TRBJ2-3; D is uncertain. Trimming removed 2 bases at V and 2 bases at J, with 14 bases between. The CDR3 totals 16 residues. Germline V CDR1 and CDR2: SGHVS, FQNEAQ.

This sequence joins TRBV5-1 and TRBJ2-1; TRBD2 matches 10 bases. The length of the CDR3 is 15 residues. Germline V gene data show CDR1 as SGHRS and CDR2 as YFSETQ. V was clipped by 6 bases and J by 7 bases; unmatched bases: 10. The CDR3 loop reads CASTIGTSERNEQFF. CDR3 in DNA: TGCGCCAGCACCATTGGGACTAGCGAAAGGAATGAGCAGTTCTTC. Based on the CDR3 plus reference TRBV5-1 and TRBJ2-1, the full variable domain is KAGVTQTPRYLIKTRGQQVTLSCSPISGHRSVSWYQQTPGQGLQFLFEYFSETQRNKGNFPGRFSGRQFSNSRSEMNVSTLELGDSALYLCASTIGTSERNEQFFGPGTRLTVL.

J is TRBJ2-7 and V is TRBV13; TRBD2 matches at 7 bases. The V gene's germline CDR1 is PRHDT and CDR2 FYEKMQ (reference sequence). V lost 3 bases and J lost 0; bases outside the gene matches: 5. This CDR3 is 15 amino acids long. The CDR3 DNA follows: TGTGCCAGCAGCTTTTCGAGCGGGAACTCCTACGAGCAGTACTTC. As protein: CASSFSSGNSYEQYF.

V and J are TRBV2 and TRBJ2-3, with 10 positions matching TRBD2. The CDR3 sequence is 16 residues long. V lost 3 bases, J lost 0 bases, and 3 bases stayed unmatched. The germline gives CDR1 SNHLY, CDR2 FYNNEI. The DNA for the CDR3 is TGTGCCAGCAGTGATCTAGCGGGAGTGAGCACAGATACGCAGTATTTT. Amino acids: CASSDLAGVSTDTQYF.

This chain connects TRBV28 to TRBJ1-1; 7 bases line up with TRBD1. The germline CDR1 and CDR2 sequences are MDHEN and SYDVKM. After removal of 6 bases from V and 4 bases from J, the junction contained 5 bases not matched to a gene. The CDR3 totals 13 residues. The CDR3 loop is CASRRQGITEAFF. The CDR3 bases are TGTGCCAGCAGGAGACAGGGAATCACTGAAGCTTTCTTT.

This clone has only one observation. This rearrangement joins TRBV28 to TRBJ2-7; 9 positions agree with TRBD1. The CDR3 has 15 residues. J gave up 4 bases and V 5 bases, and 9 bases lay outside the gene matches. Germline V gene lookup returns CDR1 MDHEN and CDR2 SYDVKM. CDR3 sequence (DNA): TGTGCCAGCAGTCTGCCGGGACAGGGAACATACGAGCAGTACTTC. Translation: CASSLPGQGTYEQYF. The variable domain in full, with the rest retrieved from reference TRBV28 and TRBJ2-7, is DVKVTQSSRYLVKRTGEKVFLECVQDMDHENMFWYRQDPGLGLRLIYFSYDVKMKEKGDIPEGYSVSREKKERFSLILESASTNQTSMYLCASSLPGQGTYEQYFGPGTRLTVT.